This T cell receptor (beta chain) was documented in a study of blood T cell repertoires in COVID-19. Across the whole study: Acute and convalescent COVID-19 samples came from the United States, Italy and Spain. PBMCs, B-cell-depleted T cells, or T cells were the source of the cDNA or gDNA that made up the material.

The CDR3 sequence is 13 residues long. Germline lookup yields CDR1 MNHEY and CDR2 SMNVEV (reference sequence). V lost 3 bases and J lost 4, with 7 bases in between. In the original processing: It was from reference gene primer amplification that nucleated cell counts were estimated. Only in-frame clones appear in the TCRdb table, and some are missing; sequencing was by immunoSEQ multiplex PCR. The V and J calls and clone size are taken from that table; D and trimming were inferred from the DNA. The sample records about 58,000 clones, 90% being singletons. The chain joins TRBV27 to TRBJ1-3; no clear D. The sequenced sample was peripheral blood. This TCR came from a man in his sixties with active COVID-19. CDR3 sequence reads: CASSLGSGNTIYF. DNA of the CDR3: TGTGCCAGCAGTTTGGGTAGCGGAAACACCATATATTTT.